Following are 27 T cell receptor beta chains from one sample sequenced in a study of Ad26.COV2.S vaccination and SARS-CoV-2 variants. Treatment: about 20 received Ad26.COV2.S at low or high dose, single or two shots; roughly five received placebo; per-sample allocation not given. Collection of samples fell on day 63 after the first vaccine or placebo injection. Profiled with immunoSEQ multiplex PCR; TCRdb holds only in-frame clones, not every one. In the table there are 300,000 to 350,000 clones, around four fifths of which are singletons. The specimen was peripheral blood, collected in a trial of Ad26.COV2.S vaccine versus placebo. All receptors derive from a person aged 18 to 65 who received the Ad26.COV2.S COVID-19 vaccine or a placebo.

Many counts were recorded for this clone. Here the CDR3 reads CASSQTVTGYYGGYTF. The CDR3 region has the DNA TGTGCCAGCAGCCAAACAGTTACAGGGTACTATGGTGGCTACACCTTC. The J gene is TRBJ1-2, the V gene TRBV4-2; D possibly corresponds to TRBD1 (6 bases). V was clipped by 2 bases and J by 7 bases, with 20 bases between them. In germline, CDR1 is LGHNA, CDR2 YNFKEQ. The length of the CDR3 is 16 residues.

This chain uses TRBV28 with TRBJ2-3; 9 positions match TRBD1. CDR1 MDHEN and CDR2 SYDVKM come from the germline V gene. The CDR3 loop spans 14 amino acids. Germline trimming cut 6 bases from V and 6 bases from J; bases unmatched to any gene: 7. The CDR3 here is CASREGQGIDTQYF. The CDR3 DNA reads as TGTGCCAGCAGAGAGGGACAGGGAATTGATACGCAGTATTTT.

This chain joins TRBV11-3 and TRBJ2-1, with 9 bases that match TRBD1. J gave up 2 bases and V 3 bases, and 2 bases lay outside the gene matches. Germline V gene sequence: CDR1 SGHNT, CDR2 YENEEA. The CDR3 consists of 15 residues. The CDR3 sequence is CASSFGDRAYNEQFF. For the CDR3, the DNA is TGTGCCAGCAGCTTCGGGGACAGGGCCTACAATGAGCAGTTCTTC.

The chain has TRBV6-6 and TRBJ2-3, with TRBD2 matching 11 bases. The J segment lost 1 base and the V segment lost 2 bases, leaving 2 bases of the junction unmatched. Germline V lookup: CDR1 MNHNY, CDR2 SVGAGI (reference sequence). The CDR3 consists of 16 residues. CDR3 DNA: TGTGCCAGCAGTTACGGGACTAGCGGTGGCACAGATACGCAGTATTTT. This translates into CASSYGTSGGTDTQYF.

This clone has just a few counts. The CDR3 spells CSVEDTPSGGYNEQFF. CDR3 sequence (DNA): TGCAGCGTTGAAGATACGCCTAGCGGGGGATACAATGAGCAGTTCTTC. The V gene is TRBV29-1, the J gene TRBJ2-1; 10 bases agree with TRBD2. V lost 0 bases and J lost 4; bases outside the gene matches: 6. Per germline, CDR1 SQVTM and CDR2 ANQGSEA. CDR3 length: 16 amino acids.

The V gene is TRBV5-6, the J gene TRBJ2-3; 7 bases are a match to TRBD1. Germline assignment: CDR1 SGHDT and CDR2 YYEEEE. Trimming removed 6 bases from V and 0 bases from J; junction bases left unmatched: 4. There are 14 residues in the CDR3. This CDR3 reads CASTLQGSTDTQYF. CDR3 coding DNA: TGTGCCAGCACCCTACAGGGGAGCACAGATACGCAGTATTTT. Filled out from reference TRBV5-6 and TRBJ2-3, the complete variable domain reads DAGVTQSPTHLIKTRGQQVTLRCSPKSGHDTVSWYQQALGQGPQFIFQYYEEEERQRGNFPDRFSGHQFPNYSSELNVNALLLGDSALYLCASTLQGSTDTQYFGPGTRLTVL.

J is TRBJ2-2 and V is TRBV5-1; 7 positions match TRBD1. The CDR3 contains 14 residues. Germline CDR1 reads SGHRS; CDR2 reads YFSETQ. With 4 bases clipped from V and 8 bases from J, the junction kept 8 bases outside the gene matches. The DNA of the CDR3 is TGCGCCAGCAGCCAACAACAGGGGAAGGGGGAGCTGTTTTTT. Its protein is CASSQQQGKGELFF.

This clone came up once. This chain links TRBV19 with TRBJ1-6; no reliable D call. V lost 3 bases to trimming and J lost 8 bases, with 11 bases between them. CDR3 size: 14 residues. Germline assignment: CDR1 LNHDA and CDR2 SQIVND (reference sequence). CDR3 amino acids: CASSILLQDSPLHF. CDR3 DNA: TGTGCCAGTAGTATTTTGCTCCAAGATTCACCCCTCCACTTT.

In this sample, this clone turned up once. The J gene is TRBJ2-5, the V gene TRBV5-1, with 11 bases identical to TRBD2. V lost 0 bases and J lost 5; bases outside the gene matches: 9. Germline-derived CDR1 and CDR2 are SGHRS and YFSETQ. This CDR3 is 17 amino acids long. The CDR3 loop reads CASSLGLAGGSYETQYF. CDR3 nucleotides: TGCGCCAGCAGCTTGGGGCTAGCGGGGGGAAGTTACGAGACCCAGTACTTC.

CDR3 sequence reads: CSVSGGKSYEQYF. DNA of the CDR3: TGCAGCGTTTCAGGGGGCAAGTCCTACGAGCAGTACTTC. The rearrangement joins TRBV29-1 to TRBJ2-7; TRBD1 agrees at 8 bases. Germline V gives CDR1 SQVTM, CDR2 ANQGSEA. With V trimmed by 5 bases and J by 1 base, 4 bases remained unmatched. This CDR3 has 13 residues.

The V call is TRBV6-2 or TRBV6-3, the J call TRBJ2-7; no clear D gene. Trimming stripped 5 bases from V and 0 bases from J, with 11 bases between. Germline V gene data show CDR1 as MNHEY and CDR2 as SVGEGT. The CDR3 is 14 amino acids. The CDR3 bases are TGTGCCAGCAGTGGCGGTCCGAGCTCCTACGAGCAGTACTTC. It specifies CASSGGPSSYEQYF.

V gene TRBV11-2 combines with J gene TRBJ1-1; the D is unclear. The CDR3 has 13 amino acids. Germline assignment: CDR1 SGHAT and CDR2 FQNNGV. V was cut by 4 bases and J by 1 base, with 7 bases left in between. The CDR3 DNA follows: TGTGCCAGCAGCTCTCGGGCGAACACTGAAGCTTTCTTT. Protein: CASSSRANTEAFF.

V gene TRBV6-5 combines with J gene TRBJ1-1, with unresolved D. The CDR3 spans 14 residues. Per germline, CDR1 MNHEY and CDR2 SVGAGI. Between the trimmed V and J ends, which lost 0 bases and 6 bases, there was a span of 11 bases. The CDR3 loop reads CASSYSLGKPEAFF. In DNA form, the CDR3 reads TGTGCCAGCAGTTACTCGCTAGGGAAACCTGAAGCTTTCTTT.

The chain is built from TRBV7-2 and TRBJ1-6, with D unresolved. The V gene's germline CDR1 is SGHTA and CDR2 FQGNSA. The CDR3 runs 14 residues. Trimming stripped 1 base from V and 10 bases from J, with 11 bases between. DNA of the CDR3: TGTGCCAGCAGCTTAGTGAACAGAGACTCACCCCTCCACTTT. It yields the protein CASSLVNRDSPLHF.

The J gene is TRBJ2-3, the V gene TRBV11-2, with a tentative D call TRBD2 (5 bases). Trimming cost V 0 bases and J 9 bases, with 13 bases left between them. The germline V gene has CDR1 SGHAT and CDR2 FQNNGV. The CDR3 length is 14 residues. The CDR3 loop is CASSLDLGELTQYF. The DNA of the CDR3 is TGTGCCAGCAGCTTAGACCTGGGAGAATTAACGCAGTATTTT.

V is TRBV5-1 and J is TRBJ2-3; 8 bases match TRBD2. Germline V gives CDR1 SGHRS, CDR2 YFSETQ. The CDR3 is 16 residues long. Germline trimming cut 0 bases from V and 6 bases from J; bases unmatched to any gene: 9. CDR3 amino acids: CASSLELAGRRDTQYF. The DNA of the CDR3 is TGCGCCAGCAGCTTGGAGTTAGCGGGGCGGAGGGATACGCAGTATTTT.

The chain carries TRBV27 and TRBJ1-2; D remains unclear. In germline, CDR1 is MNHEY, CDR2 SMNVEV (reference sequence). Trimming pared 1 base from V and 4 bases from J, leaving 7 bases between. This CDR3 has 13 amino acids. The CDR3 loop reads CASSLFVGYGYTF. The CDR3 DNA reads as TGTGCCAGCAGTTTATTCGTGGGCTATGGCTACACCTTC.

V gene TRBV28 combines with J gene TRBJ2-6; possibly TRBD1 or TRBD2 for D (5 bases each). The CDR3 is made up of 19 amino acids. Germline V gene data show CDR1 as MDHEN and CDR2 as SYDVKM. V was pared by 5 bases and J by 0 bases, with 20 bases between. The CDR3 DNA reads as TGTGCCAGCAGTGGGGACCTTGGGCAGTATATCTCTGGGGCCAACGTCCTGACTTTC. It is translated as CASSGDLGQYISGANVLTF. Using reference TRBV28 and TRBJ2-6 for the parts outside the CDR3, the full variable domain is DVKVTQSSRYLVKRTGEKVFLECVQDMDHENMFWYRQDPGLGLRLIYFSYDVKMKEKGDIPEGYSVSREKKERFSLILESASTNQTSMYLCASSGDLGQYISGANVLTFGAGSRLTVL.

V is TRBV12-5 and J is TRBJ1-1, with D maybe TRBD1 (5 bases). The CDR3 contains 18 residues. CDR1 is LGHNT, CDR2 FRNRAP, per germline. Deletions cut 2 bases from V and 3 bases from J, with 22 bases between. The CDR3 loop reads CASGLTPRPQVIYTEAFF. The CDR3 DNA is TGTGCTAGTGGTTTGACACCCCGACCACAGGTAATTTACACTGAAGCTTTCTTT.

The CDR3: CASSVVASGTGELFF. CDR3 sequence (DNA): TGTGCCAGCAGCGTAGTGGCTAGCGGTACCGGGGAGCTGTTTTTT. This chain joins TRBV9 and TRBJ2-2; 7 positions agree with TRBD2. The CDR3 loop spans 15 amino acids. J was trimmed by 5 bases and V by 0 bases; bases with no gene match: 4. Germline-derived CDR1 and CDR2 are SGDLS and YYNGEE.

The rearrangement uses TRBV2 and TRBJ1-2; D is undetermined. The CDR3 length is 11 residues. Trimming took off 1 base at V and 6 bases at J, with 3 bases between the two ends. CDR1 is SNHLY, CDR2 FYNNEI, per germline. CDR3 amino acids: CASSEGDGYTF. The CDR3 DNA is TGTGCCAGCAGTGAAGGAGATGGCTACACCTTC.

The chain is built from TRBV2 and TRBJ2-1; 9 positions match TRBD1. The CDR3 covers 14 residues. V trimming: 6 bases; J trimming: 2 bases; junction bases outside the gene matches: 2. Germline loops: CDR1 SNHLY, CDR2 FYNNEI. The CDR3 region is CASRGDRAYNEQFF. The CDR3, as DNA: TGTGCCAGCAGGGGGGACAGGGCCTACAATGAGCAGTTCTTC. The complete variable domain, with remaining parts taken from reference TRBV2 and TRBJ2-1, reads EPEVTQTPSHQVTQMGQEVILRCVPISNHLYFYWYRQILGQKVEFLVSFYNNEISEKSEIFDDQFSVERPDGSNFTLKIRSTKLEDSAMYFCASRGDRAYNEQFFGPGTRLTVL.

The sample holds many counts of this clone. The chain recombines TRBV25-1 with TRBJ2-7, with D tentatively TRBD1 (5 bases). CDR3 length: 15 residues. Trimming left V 2 bases short and J 5 bases short, with 16 bases between. Germline V gene data show CDR1 as MGHDK and CDR2 as SYGVNS. The CDR3 protein is CASSEQGPAVDEQYF. In DNA, the CDR3 is TGTGCCAGCAGTGAACAGGGTCCCGCGGTTGACGAGCAGTACTTC.

The chain combines TRBV4-1 with TRBJ1-2, with 8 bases aligning to TRBD1. Trimming cost V 1 base and J 4 bases; bases outside gene matches: 8. The CDR3 has 16 residues. Germline V gene lookup returns CDR1 MGHRA and CDR2 YSYEKL. CDR3 DNA: TGCGCCAGCAGCCAAGTCGCGGGACAGGACGTCTATGGCTACACCTTC. Amino acid sequence: CASSQVAGQDVYGYTF.

The V gene is TRBV6-1, the J gene TRBJ1-6, with a weak D call TRBD1 (5 bases). V was cut by 2 bases and J by 8 bases, with 13 bases left in between. The CDR3 length is 15 residues. CDR1 is MNHNS and CDR2 is SASEGT in the germline V gene. This CDR3 reads CASSERGDGDSPLHF. The CDR3 region has the DNA TGTGCCAGCAGTGAACGGGGGGATGGGGATTCACCCCTCCACTTT.

The chain has TRBV11-2 and TRBJ1-2; D gene uncertain. V lost 5 bases to trimming and J lost 7 bases, with 20 bases between them. CDR1 SGHAT and CDR2 FQNNGV come from the germline V gene. The CDR3 is 15 residues long. The CDR3 DNA reads as TGTGCCAGCAGCGAGTCAGGATTTACCTTATCTGGCTACACCTTC. It is translated as CASSESGFTLSGYTF.

This clone has just a few counts. The CDR3 region has the DNA TGTGCCAGCAGGGGACAGGCAAACACCGGGGAGCTGTTTTTT. This codes for CASRGQANTGELFF. The chain joins TRBV2 to TRBJ2-2; 8 bases align to TRBD1. Germline values: CDR1 SNHLY, CDR2 FYNNEI. CDR3 length: 14 residues. V was clipped by 6 bases and J by 2 bases; unmatched bases: 2.